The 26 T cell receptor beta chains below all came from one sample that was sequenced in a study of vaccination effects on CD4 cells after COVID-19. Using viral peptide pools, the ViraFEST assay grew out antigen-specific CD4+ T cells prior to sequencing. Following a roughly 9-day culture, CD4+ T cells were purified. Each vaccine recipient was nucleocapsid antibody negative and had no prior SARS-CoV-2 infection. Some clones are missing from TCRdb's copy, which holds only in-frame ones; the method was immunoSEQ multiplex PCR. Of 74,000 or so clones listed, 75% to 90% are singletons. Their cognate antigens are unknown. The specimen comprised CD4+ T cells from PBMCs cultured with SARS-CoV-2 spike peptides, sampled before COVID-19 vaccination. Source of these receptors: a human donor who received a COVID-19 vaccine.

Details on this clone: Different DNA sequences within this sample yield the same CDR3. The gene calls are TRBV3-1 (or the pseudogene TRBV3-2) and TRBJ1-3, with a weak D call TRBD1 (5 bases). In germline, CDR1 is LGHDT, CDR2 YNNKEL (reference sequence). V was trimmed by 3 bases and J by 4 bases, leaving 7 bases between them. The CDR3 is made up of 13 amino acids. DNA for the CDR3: TGTGCCAGCAGCCAGGGGGTCGGAAACACCATATATTTT. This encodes CASSQGVGNTIYF.

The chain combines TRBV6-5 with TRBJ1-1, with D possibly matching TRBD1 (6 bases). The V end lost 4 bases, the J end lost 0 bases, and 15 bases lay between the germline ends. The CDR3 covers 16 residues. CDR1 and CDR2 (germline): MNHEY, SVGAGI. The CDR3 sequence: CASSSPSGHLNTEAFF. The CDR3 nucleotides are TGTGCCAGCAGTTCACCGTCGGGACACTTGAACACTGAAGCTTTCTTT.

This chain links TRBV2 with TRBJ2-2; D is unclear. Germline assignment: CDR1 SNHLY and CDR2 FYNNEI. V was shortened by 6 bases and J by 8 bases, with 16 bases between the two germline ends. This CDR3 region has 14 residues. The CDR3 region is CASRSDHRVGELFF. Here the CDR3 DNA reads TGTGCCAGCAGGAGTGACCACCGGGTAGGGGAGCTGTTTTTT.

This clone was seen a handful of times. CDR3 residues: CASSQDQGWNSPLHF. For the CDR3, the DNA is TGTGCCAGCAGCCAAGATCAGGGGTGGAATTCACCCCTCCACTTT. This chain connects TRBV14 to TRBJ1-6; weak D call: TRBD1 (6 bases). CDR3 length: 15 residues. Germline lookup yields CDR1 SGHDN and CDR2 FVKESK. With 0 bases removed from V and 7 bases from J, the gap between germline ends came to 10 bases.

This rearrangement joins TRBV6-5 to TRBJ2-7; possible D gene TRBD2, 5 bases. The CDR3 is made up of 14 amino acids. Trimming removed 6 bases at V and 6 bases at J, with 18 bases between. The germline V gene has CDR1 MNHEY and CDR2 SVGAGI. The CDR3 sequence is CASRPRTVSGEQYV. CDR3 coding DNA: TGTGCCAGCAGACCCCGGACTGTATCAGGCGAGCAGTACGTC.

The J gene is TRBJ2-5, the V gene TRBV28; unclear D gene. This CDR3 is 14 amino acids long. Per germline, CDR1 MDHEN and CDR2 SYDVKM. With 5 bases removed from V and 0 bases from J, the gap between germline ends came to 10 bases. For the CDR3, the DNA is TGTGCCAGCAGTACCCCAGCCTACCAAGAGACCCAGTACTTC. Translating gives CASSTPAYQETQYF.

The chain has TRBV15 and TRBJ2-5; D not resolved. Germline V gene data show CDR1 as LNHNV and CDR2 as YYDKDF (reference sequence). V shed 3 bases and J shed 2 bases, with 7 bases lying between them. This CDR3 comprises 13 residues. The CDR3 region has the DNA TGTGCCACCAGCAGGCTATTACAAGAGACCCAGTACTTC. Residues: CATSRLLQETQYF.

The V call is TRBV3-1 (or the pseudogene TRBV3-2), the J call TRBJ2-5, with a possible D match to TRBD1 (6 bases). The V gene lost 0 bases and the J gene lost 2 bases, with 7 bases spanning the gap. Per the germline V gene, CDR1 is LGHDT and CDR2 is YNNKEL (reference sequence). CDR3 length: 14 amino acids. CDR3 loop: CASSQDDRQETQYF. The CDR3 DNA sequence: TGTGCCAGCAGCCAAGACGACAGGCAAGAGACCCAGTACTTC.

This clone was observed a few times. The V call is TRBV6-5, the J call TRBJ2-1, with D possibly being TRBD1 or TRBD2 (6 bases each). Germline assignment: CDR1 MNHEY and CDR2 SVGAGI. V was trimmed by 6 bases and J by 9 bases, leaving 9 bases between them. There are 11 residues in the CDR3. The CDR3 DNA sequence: TGTGCCAGCAGGGAGGGGGGTGAGCAGTTCTTC. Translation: CASREGGEQFF.

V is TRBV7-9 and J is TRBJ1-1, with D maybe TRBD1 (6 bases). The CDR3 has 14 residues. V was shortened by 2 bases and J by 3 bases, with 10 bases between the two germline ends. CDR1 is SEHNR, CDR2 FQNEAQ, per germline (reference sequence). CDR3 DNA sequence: TGTGCCAGCAGCTTAAGGGGGGCGGACACTGAAGCTTTCTTT. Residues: CASSLRGADTEAFF.

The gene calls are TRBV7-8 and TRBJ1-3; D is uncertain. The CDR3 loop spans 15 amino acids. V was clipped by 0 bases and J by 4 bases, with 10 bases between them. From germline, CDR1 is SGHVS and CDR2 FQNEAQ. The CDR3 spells CASSLATVGGNTIYF. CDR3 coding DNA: TGTGCCAGCAGCTTAGCTACAGTAGGCGGAAACACCATATATTTT.

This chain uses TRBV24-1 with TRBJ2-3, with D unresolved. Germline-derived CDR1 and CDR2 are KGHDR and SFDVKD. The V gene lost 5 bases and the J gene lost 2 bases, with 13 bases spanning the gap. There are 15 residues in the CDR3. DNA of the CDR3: TGTGCCACCAGTGCTCGGTATATGGACACAGATACGCAGTATTTT. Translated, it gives CATSARYMDTDTQYF.

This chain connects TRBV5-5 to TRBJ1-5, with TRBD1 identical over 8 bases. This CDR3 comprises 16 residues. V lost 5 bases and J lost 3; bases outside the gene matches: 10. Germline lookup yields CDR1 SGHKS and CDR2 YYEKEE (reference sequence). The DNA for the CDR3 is TGTGCCAGCAGTTCGTCTGGGACAGGAAACAATCAGCCCCAGCATTTT. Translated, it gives CASSSSGTGNNQPQHF.

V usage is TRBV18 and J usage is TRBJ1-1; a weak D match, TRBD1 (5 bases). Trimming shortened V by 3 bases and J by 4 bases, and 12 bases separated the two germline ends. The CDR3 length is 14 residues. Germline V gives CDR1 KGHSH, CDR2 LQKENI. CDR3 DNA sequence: TGTGCCAGCTCACCTTGGGACTTCCGCACTGAAGCTTTCTTT. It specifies CASSPWDFRTEAFF. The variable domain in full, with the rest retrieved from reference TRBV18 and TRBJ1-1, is NAGVMQNPRHLVRRRGQEARLRCSPMKGHSHVYWYRQLPEEGLKFMVYLQKENIIDESGMPKERFSAEFPKEGPSILRIQQVVRGDSAAYFCASSPWDFRTEAFFGQGTRLTVV.

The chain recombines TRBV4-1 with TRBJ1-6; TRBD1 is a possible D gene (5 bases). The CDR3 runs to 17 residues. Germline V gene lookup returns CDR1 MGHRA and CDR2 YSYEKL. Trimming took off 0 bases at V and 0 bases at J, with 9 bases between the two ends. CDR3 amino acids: CASSQDRQSSYNSPLHF. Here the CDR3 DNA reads TGCGCCAGCAGCCAAGATCGACAGAGCTCCTATAATTCACCCCTCCACTTT.

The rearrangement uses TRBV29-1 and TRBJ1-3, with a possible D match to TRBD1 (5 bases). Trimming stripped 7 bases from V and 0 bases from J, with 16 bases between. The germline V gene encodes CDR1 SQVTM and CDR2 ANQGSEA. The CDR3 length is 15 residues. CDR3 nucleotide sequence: TGCAGCGCCGCTCACTCTGGGACCTCTGGAAACACCATATATTTT. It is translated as CSAAHSGTSGNTIYF.

CDR3: CASNPGRSYEQYV. In nucleotides, the CDR3 is TGTGCCAGCAACCCGGGACGGTCCTACGAGCAGTACGTC. This rearrangement joins TRBV7-2 to TRBJ2-7; D is perhaps TRBD1 or TRBD2 (5 bases each). Germline V CDR1 and CDR2: SGHTA, FQGNSA. The CDR3 sequence is 13 residues long. Trimming took 7 bases from V and 1 from J, leaving 11 bases between them.

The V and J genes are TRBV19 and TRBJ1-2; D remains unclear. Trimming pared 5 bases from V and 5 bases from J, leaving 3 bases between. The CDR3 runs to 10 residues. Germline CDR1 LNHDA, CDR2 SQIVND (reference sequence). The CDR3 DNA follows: TGTGCCAGTAGTTCTTATGGCTACACCTTC. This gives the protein CASSSYGYTF. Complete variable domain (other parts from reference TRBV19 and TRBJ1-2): DGGITQSPKYLFRKEGQNVTLSCEQNLNHDAMYWYRQDPGQGLRLIYYSQIVNDFQKGDIAEGYSVSREKKESFPLTVTSAQKNPTAFYLCASSSYGYTFGSGTRLTVV.

The CDR3 DNA is TGTGCCAGCACCCCGGGACAGGTTCCTAACTATGGCTACACCTTC. Encoded protein: CASTPGQVPNYGYTF. The J gene is TRBJ1-2, the V gene TRBV2, with TRBD1 matching over 8 bases. Germline-derived CDR1 and CDR2 are SNHLY and FYNNEI. The junction had 7 bases not matched to a gene; V was cut back by 7 bases and J by 0 bases. This CDR3 region has 15 residues.

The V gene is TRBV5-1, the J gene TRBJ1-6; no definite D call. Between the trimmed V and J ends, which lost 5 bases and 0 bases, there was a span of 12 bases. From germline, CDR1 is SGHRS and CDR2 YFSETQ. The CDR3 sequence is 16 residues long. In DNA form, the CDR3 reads TGCGCCAGCAGTTCCGGCCATAGCTCCTATAATTCACCCCTCCACTTT. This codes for CASSSGHSSYNSPLHF.

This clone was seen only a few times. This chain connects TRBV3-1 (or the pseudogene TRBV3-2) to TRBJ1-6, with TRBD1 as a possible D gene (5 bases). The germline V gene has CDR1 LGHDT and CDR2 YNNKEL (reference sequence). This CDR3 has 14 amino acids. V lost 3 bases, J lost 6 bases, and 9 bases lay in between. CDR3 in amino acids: CASSHGQGNSPLHF. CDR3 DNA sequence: TGTGCCAGCAGCCATGGTCAGGGTAATTCACCCCTCCACTTT.

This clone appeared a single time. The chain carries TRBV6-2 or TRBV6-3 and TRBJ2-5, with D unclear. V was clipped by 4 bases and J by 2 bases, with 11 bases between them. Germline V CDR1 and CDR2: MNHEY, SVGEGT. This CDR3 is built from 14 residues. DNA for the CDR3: TGTGCCAGCAGTTTTCCGGATACACAAGAGACCCAGTACTTC. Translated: CASSFPDTQETQYF.

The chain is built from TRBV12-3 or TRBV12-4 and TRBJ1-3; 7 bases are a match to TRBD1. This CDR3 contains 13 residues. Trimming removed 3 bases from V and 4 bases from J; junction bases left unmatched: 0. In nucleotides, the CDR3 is TGTGCCAGCAGTTTGGGACAGGGAAACACCATATATTTT. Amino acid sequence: CASSLGQGNTIYF.

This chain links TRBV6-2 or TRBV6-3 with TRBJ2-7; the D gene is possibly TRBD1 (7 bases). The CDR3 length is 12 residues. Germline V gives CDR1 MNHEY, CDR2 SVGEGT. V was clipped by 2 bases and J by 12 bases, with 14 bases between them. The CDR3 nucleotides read TGTGCCAGCAGTTACGCGGGACAGTCTATGTACGTC. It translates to CASSYAGQSMYV.

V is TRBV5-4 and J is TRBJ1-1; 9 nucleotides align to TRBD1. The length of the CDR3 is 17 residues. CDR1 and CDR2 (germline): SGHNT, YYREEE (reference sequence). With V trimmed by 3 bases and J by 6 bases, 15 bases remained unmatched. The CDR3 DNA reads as TGTGCCAGCAGCTCAAACCGGGACAGGGCCCTAGGGCCTGAAGCTTTCTTT. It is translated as CASSSNRDRALGPEAFF.

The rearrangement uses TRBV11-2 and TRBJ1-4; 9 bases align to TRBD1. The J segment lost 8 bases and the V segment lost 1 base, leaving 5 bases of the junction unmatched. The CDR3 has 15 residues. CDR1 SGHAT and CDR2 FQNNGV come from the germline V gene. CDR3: CASSLVTGGREKLFF. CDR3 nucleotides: TGTGCCAGCAGCTTAGTGACAGGGGGTCGCGAAAAACTGTTTTTT.